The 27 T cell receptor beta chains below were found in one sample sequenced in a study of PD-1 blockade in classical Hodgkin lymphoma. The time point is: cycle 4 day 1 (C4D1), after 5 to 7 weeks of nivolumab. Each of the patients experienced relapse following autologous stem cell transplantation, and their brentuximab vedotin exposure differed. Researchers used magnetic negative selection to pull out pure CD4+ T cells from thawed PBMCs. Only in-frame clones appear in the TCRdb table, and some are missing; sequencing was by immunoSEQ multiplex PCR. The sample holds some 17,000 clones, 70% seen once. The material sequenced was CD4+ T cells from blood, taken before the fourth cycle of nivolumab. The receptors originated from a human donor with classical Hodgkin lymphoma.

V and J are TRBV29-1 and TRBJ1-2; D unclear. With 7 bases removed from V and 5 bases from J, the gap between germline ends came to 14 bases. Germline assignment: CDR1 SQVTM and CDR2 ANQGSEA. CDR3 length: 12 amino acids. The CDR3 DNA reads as TGCAGCGCAAGGGAAAATGAATATGGCTACACCTTC. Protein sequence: CSARENEYGYTF. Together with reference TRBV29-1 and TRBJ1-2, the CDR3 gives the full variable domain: SAVISQKPSRDICQRGTSLTIQCQVDSQVTMMFWYRQQPGQSLTLIATANQGSEATYESGFVIDKFPISRPNLTFSTLTVSNMSPEDSSIYLCSARENEYGYTFGSGTRLTVV.

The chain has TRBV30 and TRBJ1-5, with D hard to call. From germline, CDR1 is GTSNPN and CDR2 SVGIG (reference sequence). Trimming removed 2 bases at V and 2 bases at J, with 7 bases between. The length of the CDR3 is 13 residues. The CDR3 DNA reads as TGTGCCTGGAGTCAGATGGGCAATCAGCCCCAGCATTTT. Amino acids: CAWSQMGNQPQHF.

CDR3 in DNA: TGTGCCAGCAGCTCAAGGCCCACCCCCCCACGGACAGTAGAAGCTTTCTTT. Amino acids: CASSSRPTPPRTVEAFF. The chain joins TRBV7-2 to TRBJ1-1; possibly TRBD1 for D (6 bases). Deletions cut 4 bases from V and 8 bases from J, with 26 bases between. This CDR3 spans 17 amino acids. Germline V gene sequence: CDR1 SGHTA, CDR2 FQGNSA.

The CDR3 loop is CASSLNNSPLHF. In nucleotides, the CDR3 is TGTGCCAGCAGCTTAAACAATTCACCCCTCCACTTT. V usage is TRBV7-2 and J usage is TRBJ1-6; D unresolved. This CDR3 is 12 amino acids long. Trimming left V 2 bases short and J 7 bases short, with 3 bases between. Germline V lookup: CDR1 SGHTA, CDR2 FQGNSA.

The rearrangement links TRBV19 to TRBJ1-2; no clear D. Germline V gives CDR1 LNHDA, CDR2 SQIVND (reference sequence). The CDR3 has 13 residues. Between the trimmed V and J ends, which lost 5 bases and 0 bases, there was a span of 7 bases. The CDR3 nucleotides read TGTGCCAGTAGTTCCCAGGCTAACTATGGCTACACCTTC. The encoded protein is CASSSQANYGYTF.

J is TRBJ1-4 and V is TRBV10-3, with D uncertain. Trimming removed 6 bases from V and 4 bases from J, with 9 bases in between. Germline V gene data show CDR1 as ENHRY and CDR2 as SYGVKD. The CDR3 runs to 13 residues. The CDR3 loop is CAIRQRVNEKLFF. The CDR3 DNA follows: TGTGCCATCAGGCAGAGAGTTAATGAAAAACTGTTTTTT.

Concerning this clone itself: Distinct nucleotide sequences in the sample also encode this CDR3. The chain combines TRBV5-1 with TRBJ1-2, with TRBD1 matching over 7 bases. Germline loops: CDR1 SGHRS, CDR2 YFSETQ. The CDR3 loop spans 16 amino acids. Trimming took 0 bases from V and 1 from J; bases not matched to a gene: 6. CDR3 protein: CASSLARQGDNYGYTF. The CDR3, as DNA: TGCGCCAGCAGCTTGGCCCGACAGGGAGATAACTATGGCTACACCTTC.

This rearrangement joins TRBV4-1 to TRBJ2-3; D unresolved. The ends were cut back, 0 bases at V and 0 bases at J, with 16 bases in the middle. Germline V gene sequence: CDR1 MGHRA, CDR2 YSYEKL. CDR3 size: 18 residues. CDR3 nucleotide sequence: TGCGCCAGCAGCCAAGATAGAACAAGAGGCGCGAGCACAGATACGCAGTATTTT. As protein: CASSQDRTRGASTDTQYF.

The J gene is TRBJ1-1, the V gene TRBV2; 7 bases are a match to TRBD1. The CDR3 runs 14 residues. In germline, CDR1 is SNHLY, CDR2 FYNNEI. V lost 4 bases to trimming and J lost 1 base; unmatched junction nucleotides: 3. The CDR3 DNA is TGTGCCAGCAGTGCGCGGACAGGGAACACTGAAGCTTTCTTT. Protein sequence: CASSARTGNTEAFF.

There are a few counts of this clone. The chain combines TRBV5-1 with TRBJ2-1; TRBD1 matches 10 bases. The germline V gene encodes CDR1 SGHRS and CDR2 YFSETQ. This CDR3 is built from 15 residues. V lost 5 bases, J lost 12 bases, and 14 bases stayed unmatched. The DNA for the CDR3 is TGCGCCAGCAGAGATCCGGGACAGGGGTGGAACGGGCAGTTCTTC. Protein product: CASRDPGQGWNGQFF.

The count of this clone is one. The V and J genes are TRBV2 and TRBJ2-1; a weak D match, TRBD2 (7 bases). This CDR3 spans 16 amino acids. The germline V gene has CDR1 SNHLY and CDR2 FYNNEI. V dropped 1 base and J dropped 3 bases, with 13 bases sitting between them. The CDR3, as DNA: TGTGCCAGCAGTGAAGTTGGGGGGGCAGTCTACAATGAGCAGTTCTTC. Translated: CASSEVGGAVYNEQFF.

Here the CDR3 reads CASSLQGPSNSPLHF. The CDR3, as DNA: TGTGCCAGCAGCTTACAGGGGCCATCTAATTCACCCCTCCACTTT. The rearrangement joins TRBV5-4 to TRBJ1-6; 7 bases agree with TRBD1. Looked up from germline, CDR1 is SGHNT and CDR2 is YYREEE (reference sequence). The ends lost 2 bases at V and 6 bases at J; junction bases unmatched: 5. This CDR3 contains 15 residues.

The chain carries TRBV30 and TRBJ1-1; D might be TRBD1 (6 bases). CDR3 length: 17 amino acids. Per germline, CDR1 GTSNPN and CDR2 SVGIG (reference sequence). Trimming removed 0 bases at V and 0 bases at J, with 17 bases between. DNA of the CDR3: TGTGCCTGGAGTGTAGTTAGGGGGGCTAACATGAACACTGAAGCTTTCTTT. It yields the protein CAWSVVRGANMNTEAFF.

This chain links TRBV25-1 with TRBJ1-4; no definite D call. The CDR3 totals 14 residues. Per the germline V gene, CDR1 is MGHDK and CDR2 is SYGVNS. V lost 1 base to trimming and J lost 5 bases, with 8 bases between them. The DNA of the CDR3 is TGTGCCAGCAGTGAATCTGGACGGAATGAAAAACTGTTTTTT. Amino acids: CASSESGRNEKLFF.

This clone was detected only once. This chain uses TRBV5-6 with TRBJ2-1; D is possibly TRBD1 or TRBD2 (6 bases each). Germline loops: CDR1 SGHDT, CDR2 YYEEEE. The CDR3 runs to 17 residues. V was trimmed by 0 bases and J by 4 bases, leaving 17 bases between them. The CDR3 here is CASSLVPWGAIYNEQFF. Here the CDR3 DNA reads TGTGCCAGCAGCTTGGTACCGTGGGGGGCTATATACAATGAGCAGTTCTTC.

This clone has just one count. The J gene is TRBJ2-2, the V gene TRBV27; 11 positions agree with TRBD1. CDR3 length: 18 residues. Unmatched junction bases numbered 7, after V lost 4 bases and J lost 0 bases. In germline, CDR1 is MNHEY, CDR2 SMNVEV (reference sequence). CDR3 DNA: TGTGCCAGCAGTTCGGGACAGGGGGTCCACCCGAACACCGGGGAGCTGTTTTTT. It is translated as CASSSGQGVHPNTGELFF.

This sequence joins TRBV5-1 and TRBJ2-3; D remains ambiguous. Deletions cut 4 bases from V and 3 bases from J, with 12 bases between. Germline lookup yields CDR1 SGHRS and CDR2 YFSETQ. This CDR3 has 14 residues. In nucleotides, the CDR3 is TGCGCCAGCAGCCTCGGACGGCCGACAGATACGCAGTATTTT. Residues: CASSLGRPTDTQYF.

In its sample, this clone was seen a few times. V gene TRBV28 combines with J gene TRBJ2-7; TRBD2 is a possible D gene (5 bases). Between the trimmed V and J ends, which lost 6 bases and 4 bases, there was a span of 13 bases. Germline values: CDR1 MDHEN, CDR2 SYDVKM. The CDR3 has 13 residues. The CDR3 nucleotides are TGTGCCAGCAGCTCCCCCTCGGGATACGAGCAGTACTTC. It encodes CASSSPSGYEQYF.

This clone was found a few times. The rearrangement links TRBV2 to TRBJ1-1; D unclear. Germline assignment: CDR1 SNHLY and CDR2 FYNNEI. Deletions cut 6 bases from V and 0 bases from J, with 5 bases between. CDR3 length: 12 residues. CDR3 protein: CASSIMNTEAFF. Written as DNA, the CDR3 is TGTGCCAGCAGCATCATGAACACTGAAGCTTTCTTT.

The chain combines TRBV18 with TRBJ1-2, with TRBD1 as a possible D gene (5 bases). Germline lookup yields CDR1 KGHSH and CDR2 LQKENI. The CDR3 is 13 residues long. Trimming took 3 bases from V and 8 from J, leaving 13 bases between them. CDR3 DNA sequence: TGTGCCAGCTCACCGGGGGAAGGGGTCGGCTACACCTTC. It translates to CASSPGEGVGYTF. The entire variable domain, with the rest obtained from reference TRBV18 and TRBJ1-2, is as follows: NAGVMQNPRHLVRRRGQEARLRCSPMKGHSHVYWYRQLPEEGLKFMVYLQKENIIDESGMPKERFSAEFPKEGPSILRIQQVVRGDSAAYFCASSPGEGVGYTFGSGTRLTVV.

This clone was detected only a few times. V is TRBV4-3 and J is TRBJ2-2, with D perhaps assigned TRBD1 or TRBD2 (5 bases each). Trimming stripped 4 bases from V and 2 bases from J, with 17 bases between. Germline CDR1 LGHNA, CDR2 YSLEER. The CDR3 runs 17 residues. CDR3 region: CASSLGLGPKNTGELFF. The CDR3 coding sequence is TGCGCCAGCAGCCTTGGACTGGGGCCCAAAAACACCGGGGAGCTGTTTTTT.

The CDR3 region is CASSLVGGGAYEQYF. For the CDR3, the DNA is TGCGCCAGCAGCCTCGTTGGTGGGGGGGCCTACGAGCAGTACTTC. This chain joins TRBV5-1 and TRBJ2-7; TRBD2 agrees at 7 bases. The CDR3 is made up of 15 amino acids. The V gene's germline CDR1 is SGHRS and CDR2 YFSETQ. V lost 4 bases, J lost 2 bases, and 9 bases stayed unmatched.

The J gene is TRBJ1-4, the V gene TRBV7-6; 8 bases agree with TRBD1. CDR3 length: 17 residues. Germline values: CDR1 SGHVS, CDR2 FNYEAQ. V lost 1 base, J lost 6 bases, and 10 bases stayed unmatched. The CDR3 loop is CASSLGSRTGWYEKLFF. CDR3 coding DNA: TGTGCCAGCAGCTTAGGGTCGAGGACAGGGTGGTATGAAAAACTGTTTTTT.

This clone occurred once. CDR3 sequence (DNA): TGTGCCACCTCTCCGGGACAGGGGTCGCAAGAGACCCAGTACTTC. This sequence encodes CATSPGQGSQETQYF. This chain joins TRBV18 and TRBJ2-5, with TRBD1 matching over 10 bases. Germline CDR1 KGHSH, CDR2 LQKENI. The CDR3 has 15 amino acids. Trimming removed 10 bases from V and 2 bases from J; junction bases left unmatched: 10. Combining the CDR3 with reference TRBV18 and TRBJ2-5 gives the whole variable domain NAGVMQNPRHLVRRRGQEARLRCSPMKGHSHVYWYRQLPEEGLKFMVYLQKENIIDESGMPKERFSAEFPKEGPSILRIQQVVRGDSAAYFCATSPGQGSQETQYFGPGTRLLVL.

The CDR3 protein is CASSEAAGFFLPQHF. Here the CDR3 DNA reads TGTGCCAGCAGTGAAGCGGCAGGGTTTTTCTTGCCCCAGCATTTT. V usage is TRBV2 and J usage is TRBJ1-5; the D gene is possibly TRBD1 (5 bases). Per the germline V gene, CDR1 is SNHLY and CDR2 is FYNNEI. The CDR3 runs 15 residues. Trimming took off 0 bases at V and 9 bases at J, with 15 bases between the two ends.

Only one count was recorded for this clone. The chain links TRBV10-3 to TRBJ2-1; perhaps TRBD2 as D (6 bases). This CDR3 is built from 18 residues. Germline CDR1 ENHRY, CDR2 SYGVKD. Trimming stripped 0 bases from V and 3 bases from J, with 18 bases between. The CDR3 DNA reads TGTGCCATCAGTGAGTCGGGGGGTGGCTATTCCTTCTACAATGAGCAGTTCTTC. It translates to CAISESGGGYSFYNEQFF.

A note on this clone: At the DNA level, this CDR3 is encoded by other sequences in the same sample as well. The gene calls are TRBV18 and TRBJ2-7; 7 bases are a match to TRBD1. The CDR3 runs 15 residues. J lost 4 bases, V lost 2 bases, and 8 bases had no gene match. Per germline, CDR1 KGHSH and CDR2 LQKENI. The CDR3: CASSPGDRGTYEQYF. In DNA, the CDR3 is TGTGCCAGCTCACCAGGGGACAGAGGTACGTACGAGCAGTACTTC. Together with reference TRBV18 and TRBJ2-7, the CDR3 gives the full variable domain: NAGVMQNPRHLVRRRGQEARLRCSPMKGHSHVYWYRQLPEEGLKFMVYLQKENIIDESGMPKERFSAEFPKEGPSILRIQQVVRGDSAAYFCASSPGDRGTYEQYFGPGTRLTVT.